These 24 T cell receptor beta chains were all obtained from the same sample, sequenced in a study of early stage breast cancer tumors. Profiled with immunoSEQ multiplex PCR; TCRdb holds only in-frame clones, not every one. Of 9,000 to 10,000 clones in the sample, around 60% were seen once. What was sequenced was breast tumor tissue. The receptors were sampled from a person in their 60s with breast cancer.

V usage is TRBV4-1 and J usage is TRBJ1-5; a weak D match, TRBD1 (5 bases). With 2 bases removed from V and 1 base from J, the gap between germline ends came to 9 bases. CDR3 length: 15 amino acids. The V gene's germline CDR1 is MGHRA and CDR2 YSYEKL. CDR3 protein: CASSQTGTSNQPQHF. In DNA form, the CDR3 reads TGCGCCAGCAGCCAAACCGGGACCAGCAATCAGCCCCAGCATTTT.

The DNA for the CDR3 is TGTGCCTGGAGCCCCTCTGCAGGGTGGTCTGAAGCTTTCTTT. Its translation: CAWSPSAGWSEAFF. The genes are TRBV30 and TRBJ1-1, with a tentative D call TRBD1 (5 bases). The CDR3 covers 14 residues. Trimming cost V 3 bases and J 6 bases, with 17 bases left between them. Germline V CDR1 and CDR2: GTSNPN, SVGIG (reference sequence).

The rearrangement uses TRBV19 and TRBJ1-4; D gene ambiguous. Germline CDR1 LNHDA, CDR2 SQIVND (reference sequence). Trimming pared 1 base from V and 9 bases from J, leaving 6 bases between. The CDR3 sequence is 12 residues long. The CDR3 spells CASSIGGKKLFF. The CDR3 DNA sequence: TGTGCCAGTAGTATAGGCGGAAAAAAACTGTTTTTT.

The V call is TRBV6-5, the J call TRBJ2-2; D gene unclear. The CDR3 consists of 14 residues. Germline values: CDR1 MNHEY, CDR2 SVGAGI. Trimming cost V 1 base and J 4 bases, with 7 bases left between them. CDR3 sequence: CASSYWVSTGELFF. In nucleotides, the CDR3 is TGTGCCAGCAGTTACTGGGTCTCCACCGGGGAGCTGTTTTTT.

The chain is built from TRBV9 and TRBJ1-2, with TRBD1 matching over 7 bases. The trim removed 0 bases at V and 4 bases at J, leaving 6 bases unmatched. The CDR3 spans 15 residues. Germline CDR1 and CDR2: SGDLS and YYNGEE. The CDR3 bases are TGTGCCAGCAGCGTAGGGGCGGGGACAGTCTATGGCTACACCTTC. Amino acids: CASSVGAGTVYGYTF.

A single count supports this clone. This chain connects TRBV28 to TRBJ1-1; D may be TRBD1 (5 bases). Germline lookup yields CDR1 MDHEN and CDR2 SYDVKM. Trimming removed 0 bases from V and 10 bases from J, with 9 bases in between. The length of the CDR3 is 12 residues. The CDR3 loop reads CASSLWGRGAFF. CDR3 nucleotide sequence: TGTGCCAGCAGTTTATGGGGAAGGGGAGCTTTCTTT.

There are a few counts of this clone. In DNA form, the CDR3 reads TGTGCCAGCAGCCAAGGCTTGGAGGGACATCAGCCCCAGCATTTT. Translating it yields CASSQGLEGHQPQHF. The chain is built from TRBV4-2 and TRBJ1-5; D is possibly TRBD1 (5 bases). The CDR3 has 15 residues. Germline CDR1 LGHNA, CDR2 YNFKEQ. The germline V and J ends were trimmed by 1 base and 5 bases, with 12 bases remaining between them.

The gene calls are TRBV9 and TRBJ2-2; 7 bases line up with TRBD1. Unmatched junction bases numbered 2, after V lost 0 bases and J lost 3 bases. Germline V gene data show CDR1 as SGDLS and CDR2 as YYNGEE. The CDR3 is 15 amino acids. The CDR3 DNA is TGTGCCAGCAGCGTAGTCCAGGGGGACACCGGGGAGCTGTTTTTT. This translates into CASSVVQGDTGELFF.

The chain couples TRBV30 to TRBJ1-4; unclear D gene. CDR1 and CDR2 from the germline V gene are GTSNPN and SVGIG (reference sequence). This CDR3 is 16 amino acids long. The V end lost 0 bases, the J end lost 0 bases, and 11 bases lay between the germline ends. The CDR3 loop reads CAWSVSLVATNEKLFF. The CDR3 bases are TGTGCCTGGAGTGTATCCCTAGTAGCAACTAATGAAAAACTGTTTTTT.

V is TRBV27 and J is TRBJ2-3, with D uncertain. Germline V gene data show CDR1 as MNHEY and CDR2 as SMNVEV (reference sequence). V lost 9 bases and J 0 bases, leaving 19 bases between the germline ends. The CDR3 spans 16 residues. The CDR3 spells CASTGPSGKSTDTQYF. DNA for the CDR3: TGTGCCAGTACCGGACCATCTGGCAAAAGCACAGATACGCAGTATTTT.

This clone has more than one count but fewer than ten. The chain couples TRBV7-9 to TRBJ1-2, with a weak D call TRBD1 (5 bases). This CDR3 is 12 amino acids long. Germline V gives CDR1 SEHNR, CDR2 FQNEAQ (reference sequence). V was pared by 0 bases and J by 11 bases, with 10 bases between. CDR3: CASSLAQGAYTF. The DNA for the CDR3 is TGTGCCAGCAGCTTAGCCCAGGGAGCTTACACCTTC. The full variable domain, in which reference TRBV7-9 and TRBJ1-2 provide the parts outside the CDR3, is DTGVSQNPRHKITKRGQNVTFRCDPISEHNRLYWYRQTLGQGPEFLTYFQNEAQLEKSRLLSDRFSAERPKGSFSTLEIQRTEQGDSAMYLCASSLAQGAYTFGSGTRLTVV.

This chain joins TRBV2 and TRBJ1-5, with D perhaps matching TRBD1 (5 bases). The CDR3 consists of 13 residues. Trimming removed 7 bases from V and 3 bases from J, with 10 bases in between. Germline loops: CDR1 SNHLY, CDR2 FYNNEI. The CDR3 reads CASTTGFNQPQHF. The CDR3 DNA reads as TGTGCCAGCACTACAGGTTTCAATCAGCCCCAGCATTTT.

CDR3 in DNA: TGCGCCAGCAGCTTGCAGTTAGGGGCCTATGGCTACACCTTC. This codes for CASSLQLGAYGYTF. This chain joins TRBV5-1 and TRBJ1-2; D is perhaps TRBD1 (5 bases). The V gene lost 1 base and the J gene lost 4 bases, with 11 bases spanning the gap. This CDR3 spans 14 amino acids. The V gene's germline CDR1 is SGHRS and CDR2 YFSETQ. The full variable domain, with the rest looked up from reference TRBV5-1 and TRBJ1-2, is KAGVTQTPRYLIKTRGQQVTLSCSPISGHRSVSWYQQTPGQGLQFLFEYFSETQRNKGNFPGRFSGRQFSNSRSEMNVSTLELGDSALYLCASSLQLGAYGYTFGSGTRLTVV.

The rearrangement joins TRBV28 to TRBJ2-7, with 9 bases that match TRBD2. The ends lost 5 bases at V and 7 bases at J; junction bases unmatched: 12. Germline lookup yields CDR1 MDHEN and CDR2 SYDVKM. This CDR3 comprises 15 residues. In DNA form, the CDR3 reads TGTGCCAGCAGTCCCCCCGGGCTAGCGGGATGGGAGCAGTACTTC. Translated: CASSPPGLAGWEQYF.

The chain combines TRBV6-1 with TRBJ2-7, with 10 bases lining up with TRBD1. CDR1 and CDR2 from the germline V gene are MNHNS and SASEGT. The length of the CDR3 is 14 residues. The ends lost 7 bases at V and 1 base at J; junction bases unmatched: 4. CDR3 sequence (DNA): TGTGCCAGCAACGACAGGGGGCGATCCTACGAGCAGTACTTC. Amino acid sequence: CASNDRGRSYEQYF.

The chain recombines TRBV19 with TRBJ2-2; D assignment may be TRBD1 or TRBD2 (5 bases each). Germline-derived CDR1 and CDR2 are LNHDA and SQIVND (reference sequence). There are 15 residues in the CDR3. Deletions cut 6 bases from V and 5 bases from J, with 16 bases between. This CDR3 reads CASRPPGPPTGELFF. CDR3 DNA: TGTGCCAGTAGACCACCGGGACCACCGACCGGGGAGCTGTTTTTT.

This chain uses TRBV11-2 with TRBJ2-1; TRBD1 agrees at 8 bases. The CDR3 sequence is 16 residues long. Unmatched junction bases numbered 15, after V lost 5 bases and J lost 9 bases. CDR1 and CDR2 (germline): SGHAT, FQNNGV. This CDR3 is CASSPRSGTGGREQFF. The CDR3 nucleotides are TGTGCCAGCAGCCCAAGATCCGGGACAGGAGGGCGTGAGCAGTTCTTC.

This clone was detected a few times. J is TRBJ2-7 and V is TRBV5-1, with 7 bases that match TRBD1. J was trimmed by 4 bases and V by 4 bases; bases with no gene match: 8. Germline loops: CDR1 SGHRS, CDR2 YFSETQ. The CDR3 sequence is 14 residues long. The CDR3: CASSPGGQKYEQYF. The DNA for the CDR3 is TGCGCCAGCAGCCCTGGGGGACAGAAGTACGAGCAGTACTTC.

The rearrangement uses TRBV4-1 and TRBJ2-7; TRBD1 matches at 9 bases. The J segment lost 2 bases and the V segment lost 0 bases, leaving 8 bases of the junction unmatched. The CDR3 length is 17 residues. Germline V gene sequence: CDR1 MGHRA, CDR2 YSYEKL. CDR3: CASSQDYRTGATYEQYF. The DNA for the CDR3 is TGCGCCAGCAGCCAAGATTACCGGACAGGGGCCACCTACGAGCAGTACTTC.

This chain joins TRBV19 and TRBJ1-2, with D maybe TRBD1 (6 bases). The CDR3 is made up of 15 amino acids. V was trimmed by 4 bases and J by 2 bases, leaving 14 bases between them. Looked up from germline, CDR1 is LNHDA and CDR2 is SQIVND (reference sequence). CDR3 nucleotide sequence: TGTGCCAGTAGTACTGCGAGGACAGCGAACTATGGCTACACCTTC. Translation: CASSTARTANYGYTF.

This clone was counted between two and nine times. The chain joins TRBV7-6 to TRBJ1-1; no firm D call. Trimming pared 0 bases from V and 4 bases from J, leaving 9 bases between. Per germline, CDR1 SGHVS and CDR2 FNYEAQ. CDR3 size: 14 residues. The CDR3 nucleotides read TGTGCCAGCAGCTTAGCGCAGGCAGGCACTGAAGCTTTCTTT. Protein: CASSLAQAGTEAFF.

As regards this clone: One base away lies a much larger clone, so this may be a sequencing read error. Other DNA sequences in this specimen translate into the identical CDR3. The rearrangement links TRBV11-2 to TRBJ2-2, with 10 positions matching TRBD1. CDR1 SGHAT and CDR2 FQNNGV come from the germline V gene. V lost 5 bases and J lost 4; bases outside the gene matches: 1. CDR3 length: 14 residues. Here the CDR3 DNA reads TGTGCCAGCAGCCGGGACAGGGGCACCGGGGAGCTGTTTTTT. Protein sequence: CASSRDRGTGELFF.

This clone was seen a few times. The chain carries TRBV5-1 and TRBJ1-4; no firm D call. V lost 0 bases to trimming and J lost 8 bases, with 14 bases between them. The CDR3 is made up of 15 amino acids. Germline loops: CDR1 SGHRS, CDR2 YFSETQ. CDR3 residues: CASSLDPGLGEKLFF. The DNA of the CDR3 is TGCGCCAGCAGCTTGGACCCGGGGTTGGGCGAAAAACTGTTTTTT.

Note on this clone: Germline is not matched at one junction end, which may reflect a read error. The rearrangement joins TRBV11-2 to TRBJ2-7; 9 positions agree with TRBD1. The CDR3 loop spans 13 amino acids. Germline CDR1 SGHAT, CDR2 FQNNGV. CDR3 amino acids: CASSRGSWDRALF. The CDR3 DNA is TGTGCCAGCAGCCGCGGCAGTTGGGACAGGGCCCTCTTC.